Sequencing of this TCR beta chain was carried out in a study of T cell repertoires in ileal Crohn's disease. The V end lost 4 bases, the J end lost 2 bases, and 8 bases lay between the germline ends. The germline V gene encodes CDR1 SQVTM and CDR2 ANQGSEA. CDR3 length: 12 amino acids. TCRdb keeps only in-frame clones here, not all; method: immunoSEQ multiplex PCR. The sample lists approximately 13,000 clones; approximately 70% were seen once. Study results and caveats: Mucosal expansions were suggested to be mainly CD8 T cells. All patients with clonality above 26.8% had endoscopic recurrence.

By share, this clone counts as medium-sized. What it binds is not known. This chain uses TRBV29-1 with TRBJ1-2, with D possibly TRBD1 on 6 matching bases. The TCR sequence derives from an adult with Crohn's disease. The sequenced material came from ileal tissue. Written as DNA, the CDR3 is TGCAGCGTTGGGGACACCAACTATGGCTACACCTTC. This sequence encodes CSVGDTNYGYTF.